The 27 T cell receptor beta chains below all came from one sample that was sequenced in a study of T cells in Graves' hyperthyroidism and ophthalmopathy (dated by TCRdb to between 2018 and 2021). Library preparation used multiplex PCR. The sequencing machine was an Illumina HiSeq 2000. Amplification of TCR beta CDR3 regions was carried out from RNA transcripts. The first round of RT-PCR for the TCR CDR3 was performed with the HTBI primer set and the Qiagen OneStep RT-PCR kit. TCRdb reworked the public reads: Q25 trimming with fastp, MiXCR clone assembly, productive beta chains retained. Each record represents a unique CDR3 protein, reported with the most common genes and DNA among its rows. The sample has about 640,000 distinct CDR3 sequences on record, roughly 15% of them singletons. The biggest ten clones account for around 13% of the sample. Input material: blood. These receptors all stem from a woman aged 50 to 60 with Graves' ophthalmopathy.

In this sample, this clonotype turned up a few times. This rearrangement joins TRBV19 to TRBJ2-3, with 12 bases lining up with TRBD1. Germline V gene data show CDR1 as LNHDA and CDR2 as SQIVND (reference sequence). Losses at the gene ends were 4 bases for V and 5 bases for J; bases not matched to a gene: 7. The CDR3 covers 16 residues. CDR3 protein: CASSTPGTGGQDTQYF. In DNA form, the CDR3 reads TGTGCCAGTAGTACTCCCGGGACAGGGGGCCAAGATACGCAGTATTTT.

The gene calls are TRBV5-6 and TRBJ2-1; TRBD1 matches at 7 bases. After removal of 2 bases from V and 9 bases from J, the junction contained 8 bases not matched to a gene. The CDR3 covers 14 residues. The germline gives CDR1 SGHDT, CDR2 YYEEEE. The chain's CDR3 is CASSFGDRAAEQFF. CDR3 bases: TGTGCCAGCAGCTTCGGCGACAGGGCGGCTGAGCAGTTCTTC.

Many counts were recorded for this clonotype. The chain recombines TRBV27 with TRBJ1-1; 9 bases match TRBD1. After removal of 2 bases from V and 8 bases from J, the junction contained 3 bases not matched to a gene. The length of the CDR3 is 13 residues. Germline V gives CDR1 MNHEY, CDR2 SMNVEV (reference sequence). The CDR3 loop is CASSLKGQGEAFF. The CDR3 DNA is TGTGCCAGCAGTTTAAAGGGACAGGGAGAAGCTTTCTTT.

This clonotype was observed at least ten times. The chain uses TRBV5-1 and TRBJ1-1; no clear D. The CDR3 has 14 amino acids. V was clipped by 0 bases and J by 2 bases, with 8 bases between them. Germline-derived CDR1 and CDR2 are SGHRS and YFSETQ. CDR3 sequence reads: CASSLEPRNTEAFF. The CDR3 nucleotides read TGCGCCAGCAGCTTGGAACCCCGTAACACTGAAGCTTTCTTT.

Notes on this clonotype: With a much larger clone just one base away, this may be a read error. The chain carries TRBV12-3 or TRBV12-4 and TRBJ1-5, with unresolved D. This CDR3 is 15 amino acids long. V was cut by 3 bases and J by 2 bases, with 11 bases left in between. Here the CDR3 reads CASSFSIGGNQPQHF. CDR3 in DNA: TGTGCCAGCAGTTTTAGCATAGGAGGCAATCAGCCCCAGCATTTT.

The CDR3 region has the DNA TGTGCCTGGAGTTACACTGAAGCTTTCTTT. As protein: CAWSYTEAFF. This chain joins TRBV30 and TRBJ1-1; D call uncertain. CDR1 and CDR2 (germline): GTSNPN, SVGIG (reference sequence). This CDR3 is 10 amino acids long. Trimming cost V 2 bases and J 3 bases, with 1 base left between them.

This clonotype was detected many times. The DNA of the CDR3 is TGTGCCAGCAACCGACTCAAGGCGAGCTATAATTCACCCCTCCACTTT. As protein: CASNRLKASYNSPLHF. The chain has TRBV28 and TRBJ1-6; D is unclear. The CDR3 is 16 residues long. V lost 7 bases to trimming and J lost 3 bases, with 16 bases between them. Germline CDR1 reads MDHEN; CDR2 reads SYDVKM.

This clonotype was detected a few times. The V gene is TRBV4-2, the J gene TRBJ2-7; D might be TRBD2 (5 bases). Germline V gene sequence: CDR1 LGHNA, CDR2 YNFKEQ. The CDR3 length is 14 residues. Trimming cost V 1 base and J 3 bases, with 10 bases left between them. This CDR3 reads CASSQVLGDYEQYF. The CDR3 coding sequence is TGTGCCAGCAGCCAAGTACTGGGAGACTACGAGCAGTACTTC.

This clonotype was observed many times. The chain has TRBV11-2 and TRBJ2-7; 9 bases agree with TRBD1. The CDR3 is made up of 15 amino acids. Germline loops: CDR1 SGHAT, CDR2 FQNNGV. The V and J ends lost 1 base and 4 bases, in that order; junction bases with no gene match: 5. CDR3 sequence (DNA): TGTGCCAGCAGCTTAGGGAGGACAGGGGCTTACGAGCAGTACTTC. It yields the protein CASSLGRTGAYEQYF. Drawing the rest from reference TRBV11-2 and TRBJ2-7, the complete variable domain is EAGVAQSPRYKIIEKRQSVAFWCNPISGHATLYWYQQILGQGPKLLIQFQNNGVVDDSQLPKDRFSAERLKGVDSTLKIQPAKLEDSAVYLCASSLGRTGAYEQYFGPGTRLTVT.

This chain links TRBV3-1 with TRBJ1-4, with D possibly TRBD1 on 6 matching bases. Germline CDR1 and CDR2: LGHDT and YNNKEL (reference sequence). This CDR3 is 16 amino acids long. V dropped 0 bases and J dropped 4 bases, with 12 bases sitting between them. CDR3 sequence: CASSQEIRTDNEKLFF. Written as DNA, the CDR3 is TGTGCCAGCAGCCAAGAGATTCGGACAGATAATGAAAAACTGTTTTTT.

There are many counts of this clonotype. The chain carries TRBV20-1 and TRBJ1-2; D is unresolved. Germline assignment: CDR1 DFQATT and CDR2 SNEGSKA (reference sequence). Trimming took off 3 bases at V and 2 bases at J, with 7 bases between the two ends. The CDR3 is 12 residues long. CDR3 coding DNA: TGCAGTGCTAGTCCGGACAACTATGGCTACACCTTC. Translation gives CSASPDNYGYTF.

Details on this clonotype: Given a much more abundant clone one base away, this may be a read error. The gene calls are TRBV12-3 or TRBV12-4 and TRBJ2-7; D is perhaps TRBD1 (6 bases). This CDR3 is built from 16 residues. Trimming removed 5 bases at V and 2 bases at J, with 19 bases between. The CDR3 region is CASSTNRVPRPYEQYF. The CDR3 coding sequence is TGTGCCAGCAGTACAAACAGGGTGCCCCGACCCTACGAGCAGTACTTC.

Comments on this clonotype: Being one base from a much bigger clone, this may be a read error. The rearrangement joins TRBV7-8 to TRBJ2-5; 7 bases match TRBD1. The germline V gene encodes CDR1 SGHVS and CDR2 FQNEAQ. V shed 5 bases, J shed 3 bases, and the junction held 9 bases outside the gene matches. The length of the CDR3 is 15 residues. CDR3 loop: CASSRAGTVEETQYF. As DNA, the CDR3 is TGTGCCAGCAGCAGAGCCGGGACAGTGGAAGAGACCCAGTACTTC.

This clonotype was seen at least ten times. The CDR3 sequence: CASSSPMEGLSYEQYF. CDR3 in DNA: TGTGCCAGCAGCTCTCCGATGGAGGGCCTCTCCTACGAGCAGTACTTC. The J gene is TRBJ2-7, the V gene TRBV7-2, with TRBD2 as a possible D gene (6 bases). The CDR3 length is 16 residues. Trimming cost V 4 bases and J 0 bases, with 16 bases left between them. Germline V gene data show CDR1 as SGHTA and CDR2 as FQGNSA.

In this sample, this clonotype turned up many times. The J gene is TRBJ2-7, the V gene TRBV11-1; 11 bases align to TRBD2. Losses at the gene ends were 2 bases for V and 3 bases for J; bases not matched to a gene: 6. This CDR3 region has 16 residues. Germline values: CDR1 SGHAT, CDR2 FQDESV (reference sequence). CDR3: CASSLLAGGPRYEQYF. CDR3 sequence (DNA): TGTGCCAGCAGCTTATTAGCGGGAGGGCCGCGCTACGAGCAGTACTTC. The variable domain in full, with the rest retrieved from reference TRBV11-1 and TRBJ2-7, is EAEVAQSPRYKITEKSQAVAFWCDPISGHATLYWYRQILGQGPELLVQFQDESVVDDSQLPKDRFSAERLKGVDSTLKIQPAELGDSAMYLCASSLLAGGPRYEQYFGPGTRLTVT.

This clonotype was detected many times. The CDR3: CASSDHQGNEQFF. CDR3 in DNA: TGTGCCAGCAGTGATCATCAGGGGAATGAGCAGTTCTTC. J is TRBJ2-1 and V is TRBV6-1; the D gene is possibly TRBD1 (6 bases). The germline V gene encodes CDR1 MNHNS and CDR2 SASEGT. The V end was cut by 3 bases, the J end by 7 bases, with 10 bases between. The length of the CDR3 is 13 residues.

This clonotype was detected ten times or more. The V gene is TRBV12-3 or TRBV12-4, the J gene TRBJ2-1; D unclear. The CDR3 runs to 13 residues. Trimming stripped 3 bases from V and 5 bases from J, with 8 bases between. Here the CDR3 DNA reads TGTGCCAGCAGTTTGGGCTGGAACAATGAGCAGTTCTTC. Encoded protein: CASSLGWNNEQFF.

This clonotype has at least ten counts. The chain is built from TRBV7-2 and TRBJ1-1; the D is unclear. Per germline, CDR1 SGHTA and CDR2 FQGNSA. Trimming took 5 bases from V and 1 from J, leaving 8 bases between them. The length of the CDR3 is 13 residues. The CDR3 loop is CASSQDANTEAFF. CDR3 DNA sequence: TGTGCCAGCAGCCAGGACGCGAACACTGAAGCTTTCTTT. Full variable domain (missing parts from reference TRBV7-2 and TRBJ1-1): GAGVSQSPSNKVTEKGKDVELRCDPISGHTALYWYRQSLGQGLEFLIYFQGNSAPDKSGLPSDRFSAERTGGSVSTLTIQRTQQEDSAVYLCASSQDANTEAFFGQGTRLTVV.

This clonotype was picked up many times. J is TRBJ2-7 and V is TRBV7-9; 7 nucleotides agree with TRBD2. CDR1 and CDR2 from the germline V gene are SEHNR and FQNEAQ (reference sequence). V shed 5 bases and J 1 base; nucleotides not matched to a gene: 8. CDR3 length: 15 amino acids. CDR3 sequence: CASSPSGGYSYEQYF. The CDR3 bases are TGTGCCAGCAGCCCGTCGGGGGGATATTCCTACGAGCAGTACTTC.

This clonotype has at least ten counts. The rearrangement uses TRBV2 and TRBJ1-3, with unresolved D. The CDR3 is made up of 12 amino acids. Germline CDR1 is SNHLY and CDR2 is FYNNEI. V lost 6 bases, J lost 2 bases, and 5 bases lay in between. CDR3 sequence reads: CASRTAGNTIYF. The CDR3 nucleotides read TGTGCCAGCAGGACGGCTGGAAACACCATATATTTT.

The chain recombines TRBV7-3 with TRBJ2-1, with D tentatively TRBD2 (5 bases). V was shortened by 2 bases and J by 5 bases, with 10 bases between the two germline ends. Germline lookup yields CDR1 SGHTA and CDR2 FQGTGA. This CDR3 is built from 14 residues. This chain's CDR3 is CASSLFAGDNEQFF. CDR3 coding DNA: TGTGCCAGCAGCTTATTCGCGGGTGACAATGAGCAGTTCTTC. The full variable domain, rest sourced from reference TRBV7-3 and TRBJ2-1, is GAGVSQTPSNKVTEKGKYVELRCDPISGHTALYWYRQSLGQGPEFLIYFQGTGAADDSGLPNDRFFAVRPEGSVSTLKIQRTERGDSAVYLCASSLFAGDNEQFFGPGTRLTVL.

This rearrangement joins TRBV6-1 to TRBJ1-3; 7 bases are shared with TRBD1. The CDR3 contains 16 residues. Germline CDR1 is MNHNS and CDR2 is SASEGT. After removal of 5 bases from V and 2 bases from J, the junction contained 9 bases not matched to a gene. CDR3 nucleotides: TGTGCCAGCAGTACGATAAACAGGGGTGCTGGAAACACCATATATTTT. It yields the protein CASSTINRGAGNTIYF.

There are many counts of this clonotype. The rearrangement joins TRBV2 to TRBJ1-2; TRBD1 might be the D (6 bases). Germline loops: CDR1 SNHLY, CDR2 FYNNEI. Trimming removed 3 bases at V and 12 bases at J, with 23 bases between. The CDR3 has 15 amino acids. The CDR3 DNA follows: TGTGCCAGCAGTGATTTCCTCTTGGCCCAGGGGTTTGACACCTTC. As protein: CASSDFLLAQGFDTF.

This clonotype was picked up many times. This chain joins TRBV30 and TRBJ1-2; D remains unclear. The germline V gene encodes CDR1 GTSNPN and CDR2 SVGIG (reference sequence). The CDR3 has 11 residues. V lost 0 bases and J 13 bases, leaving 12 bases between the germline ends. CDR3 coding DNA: TGTGCCTGGAGTGTCGGTTCGTCCAGCACCTTC. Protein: CAWSVGSSSTF. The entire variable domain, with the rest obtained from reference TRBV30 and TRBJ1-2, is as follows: SQTIHQWPATLVQPVGSPLSLECTVEGTSNPNLYWYRQAAGRGLQLLFYSVGIGQISSEVPQNLSASRPQDRQFILSSKKLLLSDSGFYLCAWSVGSSSTFGSGTRLTVV.

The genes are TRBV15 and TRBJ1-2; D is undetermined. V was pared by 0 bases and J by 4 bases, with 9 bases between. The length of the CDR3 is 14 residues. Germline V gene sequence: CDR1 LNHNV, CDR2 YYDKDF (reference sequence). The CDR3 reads CATSREGGVYGYTF. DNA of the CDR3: TGTGCCACCAGCAGAGAGGGTGGGGTCTATGGCTACACCTTC. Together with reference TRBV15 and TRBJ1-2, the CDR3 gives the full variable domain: DAMVIQNPRYQVTQFGKPVTLSCSQTLNHNVMYWYQQKSSQAPKLLFHYYDKDFNNEADTPDNFQSRRPNTSFCFLDIRSPGLGDTAMYLCATSREGGVYGYTFGSGTRLTVV.

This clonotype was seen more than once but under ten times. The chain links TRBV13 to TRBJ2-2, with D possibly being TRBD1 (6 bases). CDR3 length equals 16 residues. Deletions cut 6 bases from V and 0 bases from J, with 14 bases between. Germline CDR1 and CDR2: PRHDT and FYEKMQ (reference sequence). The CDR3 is CASRTKTGSNTGELFF. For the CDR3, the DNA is TGTGCCAGCAGGACAAAAACAGGGTCGAACACCGGGGAGCTGTTTTTT.

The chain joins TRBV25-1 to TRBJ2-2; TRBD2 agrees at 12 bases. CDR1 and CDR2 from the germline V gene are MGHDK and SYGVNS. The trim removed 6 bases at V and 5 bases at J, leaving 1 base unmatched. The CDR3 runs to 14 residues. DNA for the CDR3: TGTGCCAGCAGCACTAGCGGGGGGACCGGGGAGCTGTTTTTT. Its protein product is CASSTSGGTGELFF.